This T cell receptor beta chain was sequenced in a study of vaccination and CD4 T cells after COVID-19 (dated by TCRdb to the early 2020s). Background for the entire study: SARS-CoV-2 positivity had been established in the convalescent patients by nasal swab PCR, and mild disease was recorded in roughly 9 of these patients and severe disease in one. The convalescent cohort comprised six males and four females, including two Hispanic individuals, seven Caucasians, two Asians and one multiracial person. The spike-specific CD4+ TCR repertoire was compared before and after mRNA vaccination in approximately 9 COVID-19 convalescent patients and a few infection-naive healthy vaccine recipients. Post-COVID blood samples from convalescent patients were collected a median of about 110 days after diagnosis, with a range of roughly 35 to 170 days. Two doses of either the Pfizer-BioNTech BNT162b2 vaccine (n=8) or the Moderna mRNA-1273 vaccine (n=2) were administered to participants. Post-vaccine blood samples were obtained a median of roughly 75 days after the second vaccine dose, with a range of roughly 13 to 250 days.

The positive SARS-CoV-2 PCR tests of the convalescent patients were dated from March to December 2020, before the Alpha, Beta and Delta variants emerged in the United States. Ficoll-Paque Plus gradient centrifugation was used to isolate PBMCs from whole blood, and the isolated PBMCs were then either used fresh or cryopreserved at -140C. The CDR3 has 17 amino acids, counting the end cysteine and phenylalanine. The retained sequence is limited to the CDR3, 51 bases, with the frame set at the first base. From a lookup of the germline V gene, CDR1 and CDR2 are SGHVS and FNYEAQ. Trimming takes 2 bases off V and 4 bases off J; junction bases not matched to a gene: 7. The full study reports these points: The study included relatively few convalescent patients and did not analyze early timepoints after natural infection. Of the vaccine-specific clones found in convalescent patients, nearly all (304 of 307) were mono-reactive for SARS-CoV-2 spike instead of being cross-reactive with common cold coronaviruses. In convalescent patients, a median about 90% of post-vaccine SARS-CoV-2-reactive clones were detected only after vaccination, and vaccine-specific priming was suggested by this finding. An increase in the median number of SARS-CoV-2-reactive clonotypes from 20 to 25 after infection to 35 to 40 after vaccination was observed, but the change was not found to be significant.

The library was generated by PCR. Reads for this sample came from an Illumina iSeq 100. Under the source paper's analysis protocol: Non-productive sequences were filtered out, and CDR3s that did not start with C, did not end with F or W, or were shorter than 7 amino acids were discarded. Using R version 3.6.1, CDR3 homology was evaluated through Levenshtein distances (stringdist) along with unrooted phylogenetic trees (ape). Clones were called with MiXCR by TCRdb after fastp trimmed the public reads at Q25, and only in-frame beta chains were retained. Entries are consolidated by CDR3 protein sequence, retaining the most common genes and DNA. The V and J calls and clone size come from TCRdb's table, not from the authors' own analysis. For this sample the table gives approximately 20,000 distinct CDR3 sequences, of which around 64% were detected only once. 1% to 1.3% of the sample rests with the top ten.

As regards this clonotype: Its antigen remains undetermined. No base quality information exists; no much larger clone differs at one position.

Recombination joined TRBV7-6 with TRBJ2-3; the central 12 bases match TRBD2. The sequence was obtained from a human donor who had recovered from COVID-19. This material consisted of CD4+ T cells from blood, taken after SARS-CoV-2 vaccination. The nucleotide sequence is given as TGTGCCAGCAGCTTAAAGCTAGCGGGAGGGCCGCCAGATACGCAGTATTTT. Its protein product is CASSLKLAGGPPDTQYF.